Presented here are 28 T cell receptor beta chains from one specimen sequenced in a study of T cells in Graves' hyperthyroidism and ophthalmopathy. The CDR3 regions of TCR beta were amplified from RNA transcripts. HTBI primers drove first-round RT-PCR of the TCR CDR3. TCRdb recomputed calls from the multiplex PCR reads with MiXCR, one row per CDR3 protein. The data show under 350,000 distinct CDR3 sequences, 21% seen once. Sequencing was performed on blood. These receptors came from a woman aged 45-65 years with Graves' hyperthyroidism.

This clonotype was observed a few times. The chain employs TRBV5-1 and TRBJ1-1; D gene ambiguous. V shed 5 bases and J shed 3 bases, with 11 bases lying between them. The CDR3 is made up of 13 amino acids. Germline CDR1 is SGHRS and CDR2 is YFSETQ. CDR3 coding DNA: TGCGCCAGCAGGGTGCATGGGGACACTGAAGCTTTCTTT. Translating it yields CASRVHGDTEAFF.

At least ten counts were recorded for this clonotype. CDR3: CSAREAGTNPYNEQFF. The CDR3 DNA follows: TGCAGTGCTAGAGAGGCTGGGACGAACCCTTACAATGAGCAGTTCTTC. The chain couples TRBV20-1 to TRBJ2-1; tentatively, D is TRBD1 or TRBD2 (5 bases each). Per the germline V gene, CDR1 is DFQATT and CDR2 is SNEGSKA (reference sequence). V was cut by 0 bases and J by 4 bases, with 16 bases left in between. This CDR3 region has 16 residues.

This clonotype was observed a handful of times. V and J are TRBV20-1 and TRBJ2-7; 7 bases align to TRBD2. This CDR3 spans 13 amino acids. Looked up from germline, CDR1 is DFQATT and CDR2 is SNEGSKA (reference sequence). V lost 6 bases to trimming and J lost 0 bases; unmatched junction nucleotides: 5. The chain's CDR3 is CSAKRGTSYEQYF. As DNA, the CDR3 is TGCAGTGCAAAGCGGGGAACCTCCTACGAGCAGTACTTC.

This clonotype was found a few times. The CDR3 sequence is CAIHPFGVSYNEQFF. CDR3 in DNA: TGTGCCATCCACCCATTTGGTGTTTCTTACAATGAGCAGTTCTTC. The rearrangement links TRBV9 to TRBJ2-1, with D unclear. CDR3 length: 15 residues. Trimming pared 9 bases from V and 4 bases from J, leaving 20 bases between. CDR1 SGDLS and CDR2 YYNGEE come from the germline V gene. The full variable domain, completed using reference TRBV9 and TRBJ2-1, is DSGVTQTPKHLITATGQRVTLRCSPRSGDLSVYWYQQSLDQGLQFLIQYYNGEERAKGNILERFSAQQFPDLHSELNLSSLELGDSALYFCAIHPFGVSYNEQFFGPGTRLTVL.

The rearrangement uses TRBV24-1 and TRBJ1-5, with unresolved D. V was shortened by 12 bases and J by 5 bases, with 16 bases between the two germline ends. Germline V gene sequence: CDR1 KGHDR, CDR2 SFDVKD. The CDR3 is made up of 13 amino acids. The CDR3 sequence is CAHQAGPHQPQHF. The CDR3 nucleotides are TGTGCCCACCAAGCGGGCCCCCATCAGCCCCAGCATTTT.

The V gene is TRBV16, the J gene TRBJ1-6, with D perhaps matching TRBD1 (5 bases). CDR3 length: 13 amino acids. The ends were cut back, 2 bases at V and 8 bases at J, with 7 bases in the middle. The germline gives CDR1 KGHSY, CDR2 FQNENV. The chain's CDR3 is CASSQMGDSPLHF. In DNA, the CDR3 is TGTGCCAGCAGCCAAATGGGGGATTCACCCCTCCACTTT.

Notes on this clonotype: A much larger clone differs by one base, so this may be a read error. The rearrangement joins TRBV28 to TRBJ2-7, with TRBD1 matching over 8 bases. This CDR3 region has 13 residues. Per germline, CDR1 MDHEN and CDR2 SYDVKM. Unmatched junction bases numbered 7, after V lost 10 bases and J lost 2 bases. CDR3 bases: TGTGCCATCCAACAGGGGGGTCCCTACGAGCAGTACTTC. Translation gives CAIQQGGPYEQYF.

V is TRBV2 and J is TRBJ2-7; D remains ambiguous. There are 11 residues in the CDR3. The ends were cut back, 6 bases at V and 7 bases at J, with 10 bases in the middle. The V gene's germline CDR1 is SNHLY and CDR2 FYNNEI. The CDR3 DNA follows: TGTGCCAGCAGCGCAAACGTGGAGCAGTACTTC. Its protein product is CASSANVEQYF. Full variable domain (rest looked up from reference TRBV2 and TRBJ2-7): EPEVTQTPSHQVTQMGQEVILRCVPISNHLYFYWYRQILGQKVEFLVSFYNNEISEKSEIFDDQFSVERPDGSNFTLKIRSTKLEDSAMYFCASSANVEQYFGPGTRLTVT.

This clonotype was detected ten times or more. CDR3 nucleotides: TGTGCCAGCAGCTTGGGTTCTAGCGGGGGCTACAATGAGCAGTTCTTC. Protein product: CASSLGSSGGYNEQFF. This chain connects TRBV5-4 to TRBJ2-1; the match to TRBD2 covers 10 bases. CDR1 and CDR2 (germline): SGHNT, YYREEE (reference sequence). V was pared by 0 bases and J by 3 bases, with 3 bases of the junction left unmatched. The CDR3 runs to 16 residues.

CDR3 protein: CRAPRREGAYNEQFF. CDR3 sequence (DNA): TGCAGGGCCCCAAGGCGGGAGGGGGCCTACAATGAGCAGTTCTTC. V usage is TRBV20-1 and J usage is TRBJ2-1; 9 bases are shared with TRBD2. CDR3 size: 15 residues. Germline CDR1 reads DFQATT; CDR2 reads SNEGSKA (reference sequence).

This clonotype was counted a few times. The V call is TRBV7-2, the J call TRBJ2-1; 8 bases are shared with TRBD2. Trimming at V came to 2 bases and at J to 10 bases, leaving 10 bases not matched to a gene. Per the germline V gene, CDR1 is SGHTA and CDR2 is FQGNSA. CDR3 length: 15 residues. The CDR3 reads CASSLKRGPSGEQFF. The CDR3 DNA follows: TGTGCCAGCAGCTTAAAGCGGGGGCCCTCGGGAGAGCAGTTCTTC.

The J gene is TRBJ1-6, the V gene TRBV19; D call uncertain. V was clipped by 0 bases and J by 7 bases, with 10 bases between them. The CDR3 length is 15 residues. Germline CDR1 LNHDA, CDR2 SQIVND (reference sequence). The CDR3 region is CASSIDLDRNSPLHF. DNA for the CDR3: TGTGCCAGTAGTATAGATCTGGACCGAAATTCACCCCTCCACTTT.

This clonotype was found many times. This rearrangement joins TRBV30 to TRBJ1-2; 9 bases are a match to TRBD1. CDR1 is GTSNPN, CDR2 SVGIG, per germline (reference sequence). V shed 0 bases and J 9 bases; nucleotides not matched to a gene: 8. This CDR3 has 14 residues. Written as DNA, the CDR3 is TGTGCCTGGAGTGTACTCGGGACAGGGATACGCTACACCTTC. Protein sequence: CAWSVLGTGIRYTF.

This rearrangement joins TRBV19 to TRBJ1-3; D call uncertain. V lost 2 bases and J 2 bases, leaving 10 bases between the germline ends. The CDR3 is 15 residues long. CDR1 is LNHDA, CDR2 SQIVND, per germline (reference sequence). CDR3 sequence (DNA): TGTGCCAGTAGTATACGCGGTAGAGCTGGAAACACCATATATTTT. It yields the protein CASSIRGRAGNTIYF.

In its sample, this clonotype was seen a few times. The genes are TRBV12-3 or TRBV12-4 and TRBJ2-6, with 7 bases matching TRBD1. Trimming took 5 bases from V and 4 from J; bases not matched to a gene: 8. There are 16 residues in the CDR3. In nucleotides, the CDR3 is TGTGCCAGCAGTCCAAGGGGGCGCACAGGGGCCAACGTCCTGACTTTC. Translating it yields CASSPRGRTGANVLTF.

This clonotype was detected ten times or more. V gene TRBV24-1 combines with J gene TRBJ2-7; D not certain. The CDR3 contains 13 residues. Germline lookup yields CDR1 KGHDR and CDR2 SFDVKD. V lost 7 bases, J lost 0 bases, and 9 bases lay in between. The CDR3 sequence: CATSSRNSYEQYF. The CDR3 bases are TGTGCCACCAGCAGCAGAAACTCCTACGAGCAGTACTTC.

The CDR3 sequence: CASSLRRPQETQYF. DNA for the CDR3: TGTGCCAGCAGCTTGCGACGGCCCCAAGAGACCCAGTACTTC. This chain connects TRBV5-6 to TRBJ2-5, with D unclear. The CDR3 has 14 amino acids. The germline V gene encodes CDR1 SGHDT and CDR2 YYEEEE. Trimming stripped 1 base from V and 1 base from J, with 8 bases between.

The J gene is TRBJ2-3, the V gene TRBV6-1; no clear D. The CDR3 consists of 14 residues. The germline V and J ends were trimmed by 7 bases and 2 bases, with 13 bases remaining between them. Germline CDR1 MNHNS, CDR2 SASEGT. The chain's CDR3 is CASTKDRLTDTQYF. The CDR3 bases are TGTGCCAGCACTAAGGACCGCCTCACAGATACGCAGTATTTT.

This clonotype was found a few times. Since a much larger clone is just one base distant, this may be a read error. The CDR3 DNA reads as TGTGCCAGCGGCCAAGATATGACGACAATCTACGAGCAGTACTTC. Its protein product is CASGQDMTTIYEQYF. The chain has TRBV3-1 and TRBJ2-7; D is unclear. The germline CDR1 and CDR2 sequences are LGHDT and YNNKEL (reference sequence). This CDR3 has 15 residues.

The table lists this clonotype with many counts. The chain has TRBV11-2 and TRBJ1-2; maybe TRBD1 (5 bases). This CDR3 spans 14 amino acids. V dropped 5 bases and J dropped 4 bases, with 14 bases sitting between them. The germline gives CDR1 SGHAT, CDR2 FQNNGV. CDR3 sequence: CASSREGGAYGYTF. CDR3 sequence (DNA): TGTGCCAGCAGCCGAGAGGGTGGGGCCTATGGCTACACCTTC.

This clonotype was observed a handful of times. This sequence joins TRBV5-6 and TRBJ2-7, with 8 bases that match TRBD1. The CDR3 runs 14 residues. With 4 bases clipped from V and 5 bases from J, the junction kept 8 bases outside the gene matches. CDR1 SGHDT and CDR2 YYEEEE come from the germline V gene. DNA for the CDR3: TGTGCCAGCAGCATCTCCGGGACAGGCAACGAGCAGTACTTC. This sequence encodes CASSISGTGNEQYF.

Turning to this clonotype: A much larger clone differs by one base, so this may be a read error. The genes are TRBV18 and TRBJ2-7; possible D gene TRBD2, 5 bases. The CDR3 has 13 residues. Between the trimmed V and J ends, which lost 2 bases and 2 bases, there was a span of 7 bases. Germline V gives CDR1 KGHSH, CDR2 LQKENI. The chain's CDR3 is CASSPRRTYEQYF. Here the CDR3 DNA reads TGTGCCAGCTCACCAAGGAGGACCTACGAGCAGTACTTC.

This clonotype was counted at least ten times. The chain has TRBV30 and TRBJ2-7; D is ambiguous. V was cut by 5 bases and J by 0 bases, with 8 bases left in between. Germline CDR1 and CDR2: GTSNPN and SVGIG (reference sequence). The CDR3 has 12 amino acids. The DNA for the CDR3 is TGTGCCTGGGGACGGAGCTCCTACGAGCAGTACTTC. The encoded protein is CAWGRSSYEQYF.

This chain links TRBV7-9 with TRBJ2-5, with D tentatively TRBD1 (6 bases). Per germline, CDR1 SEHNR and CDR2 FQNEAQ (reference sequence). The V gene lost 6 bases and the J gene lost 5 bases, with 10 bases spanning the gap. The CDR3 totals 12 residues. The CDR3 region has the DNA TGTGCCAGCAGGGACAGTGGGGAGACCCAGTACTTC. Amino acid sequence: CASRDSGETQYF.

V and J are TRBV29-1 and TRBJ1-5; a possible D gene is TRBD1 (5 bases). This CDR3 has 12 amino acids. The germline gives CDR1 SQVTM, CDR2 ANQGSEA. Trimming left V 5 bases short and J 3 bases short, with 8 bases between. The CDR3 loop is CSVQGANQPQHF. The CDR3 coding sequence is TGCAGCGTTCAAGGGGCCAATCAGCCCCAGCATTTT.

This clonotype was observed once. The V and J genes are TRBV18 and TRBJ1-1; possible D gene TRBD1, 5 bases. V lost 3 bases and J lost 4, with 12 bases in between. Germline V lookup: CDR1 KGHSH, CDR2 LQKENI. This CDR3 comprises 14 residues. CDR3 DNA sequence: TGTGCCAGCTCACCTGCGGGGCTGGGCACTGAAGCTTTCTTT. This translates into CASSPAGLGTEAFF.

This clonotype has ten or more counts. This chain joins TRBV11-1 and TRBJ2-3; D is unresolved. Germline CDR1 is SGHAT and CDR2 is FQDESV (reference sequence). The CDR3 sequence is 16 residues long. The V end was cut by 5 bases, the J end by 0 bases, with 15 bases between. DNA for the CDR3: TGTGCCAGCAGCCCGGCGGTGGGTATGAGCACAGATACGCAGTATTTT. It encodes CASSPAVGMSTDTQYF. Filled out from reference TRBV11-1 and TRBJ2-3, the complete variable domain reads EAEVAQSPRYKITEKSQAVAFWCDPISGHATLYWYRQILGQGPELLVQFQDESVVDDSQLPKDRFSAERLKGVDSTLKIQPAELGDSAMYLCASSPAVGMSTDTQYFGPGTRLTVL.

This clonotype was seen only a few times. The rearrangement joins TRBV7-2 to TRBJ1-3; a possible D gene is TRBD1 (5 bases). Trimming cost V 3 bases and J 0 bases, with 9 bases left between them. The CDR3 has 15 residues. In germline, CDR1 is SGHTA, CDR2 FQGNSA. DNA for the CDR3: TGTGCCAGCAGCTTTGCGGGGCTCTCTGGAAACACCATATATTTT. Translation: CASSFAGLSGNTIYF.